Listed below are T cell receptor beta chains from one sample, sequenced in a study of Ad26.COV2.S vaccination and SARS-CoV-2 variants. The method was immunoSEQ multiplex PCR; TCRdb's version includes in-frame clones alone and lacks a portion of them. Here the sample spans a few hundred thousand clones, roughly 85% being singletons. The sample consisted of peripheral blood, taken in a trial of Ad26.COV2.S vaccine versus placebo. The receptors were gathered from a person between 18 and 59 years old who received the Ad26.COV2.S COVID-19 vaccine or a placebo. CDR3s include the opening cysteine and the closing phenylalanine or tryptophan. A D gene is named only where the DNA matches it firmly. Clone size is stated in some rows and not others, as once, few, many or a class when expanded.

j_call | v_call | clone_size | d_call | cdr3_nt | cdr3_aa
TRBJ2-2 | TRBV11-2 | . | . | TGTGCCAGCAGCATAGTTGGGAACACCGGGGAGCTGTTTTTT | CASSIVGNTGELFF
TRBJ1-1 | TRBV18 | . | . | TGTGCCAGCTCACCAGGAAGCCACTCCCTGAACACTGAAGCTTTCTTT | CASSPGSHSLNTEAFF
TRBJ1-2 | TRBV5-1 | . | . | TGCGCCAGCAGCTTGACAGGGAGGGGAAACTATGGCTACACCTTC | CASSLTGRGNYGYTF
TRBJ2-7 | TRBV19 | . | . | TGTGGGTCTCTCGGGGGGTACTTC | CGSLGGYF
TRBJ1-1 | TRBV29-1 | . | . | TGCAGCGTTGGTCCGGGTGGGCGGCAGAACACTGAAGCTTTCTTT | CSVGPGGRQNTEAFF
TRBJ2-1 | TRBV5-1 | . | TRBD2 | TGCGCCAGCAGCTTGGGAGCGGGGGCAACTTTCCATGAGCAGTTCTTC | CASSLGAGATFHEQFF
TRBJ2-1 | TRBV21-1 | . | . | TGTGCCAGCAGCATGAGAGGCCCCCTCTCCTACAATGAGCAGTTCTTC | CASSMRGPLSYNEQFF
TRBJ1-1 | TRBV19 | . | . | TGTGCCAGTAGTATGCTGCAGATGAACACTGAAGCTTTCTTT | CASSMLQMNTEAFF
TRBJ2-3 | TRBV6-5 | . | . | TGTGCCAGCAGACCGGCCGACGGATCAGATACGCAGTATTTT | CASRPADGSDTQYF
TRBJ1-1 | TRBV5-1 | . | . | TGCGCCAGCAGCTTCCAGGGATCAGAAGCTTTCTTT | CASSFQGSEAFF
TRBJ2-1 | TRBV24-1 | . | . | TGTGCCACCAGTGATTACCAGGGGAGTGAGCAGTTCTTC | CATSDYQGSEQFF
TRBJ2-6 | TRBV7-2 | few | TRBD2 | TGTGCCATTGGCGGGGGGTCTGGGGCCAACGTCCTGACTTTC | CAIGGGSGANVLTF
TRBJ1-6 | TRBV6-6 | . | TRBD1 | TGTGCCAGCAGTCTAAGGGGGCTGAGTTCACCCCTCCACTTT | CASSLRGLSSPLHF
TRBJ1-5 | TRBV9 | . | TRBD1 | TGTGCCAGCAGCGCTGGACAGGGGGATCAGCCCCAGCATTTT | CASSAGQGDQPQHF
TRBJ1-5 | TRBV4-3 | . | . | TGCGCCAGCAGCCATCTCAGGGGTGGCAATCAGCCCCAGCATTTT | CASSHLRGGNQPQHF
TRBJ2-7 | TRBV3-1/TRBV3-2 | . | TRBD2 | TGTGCCAGCGGGGGGGGTAACGAGCAGTACTTC | CASGGGNEQYF
TRBJ2-1 | TRBV7-9 | . | TRBD2 | TGTGCCAGCAGCGTGACTAGCGGGAGGTACAATGAGCAGTTCTTC | CASSVTSGRYNEQFF
TRBJ2-2 | TRBV12-5 | . | . | TGTGCTAGTGGGAGGGATACCGGGGAGCTGTTTTTT | CASGRDTGELFF
TRBJ2-6 | TRBV19 | . | . | TGTGCCAGTAGTAGCCGAGGGACTGGGGCCAACGTCCTGACTTTC | CASSSRGTGANVLTF
TRBJ2-7 | TRBV6-2/TRBV6-3 | . | . | TGTGCCAGCAGTTATTCGGGCGTGAGGGAGCAGTACTTC | CASSYSGVREQYF
TRBJ2-2 | TRBV9 | . | . | TGTGCCAGCAGCGCTATGCCACGAGAGCTGTTTTTT | CASSAMPRELFF
TRBJ2-1 | TRBV7-9 | . | . | TGTGCCAGCAGCCTCTCTCGGGGGGCTGGGTACAATGAGCAGTTCTTC | CASSLSRGAGYNEQFF
TRBJ2-1 | TRBV19 | . | . | TGTGCCAGTCGATCAACCAGGGCTACCTACAATGAGCAGTTCTTC | CASRSTRATYNEQFF
TRBJ1-2 | TRBV6-5 | . | . | TGTGCCAGCAGACGCAGGGGTCCTAACTATGGCTACACCTTC | CASRRRGPNYGYTF
TRBJ2-3 | TRBV20-1 | . | . | TGCAGTGCTAGTGGGCCCATGACAGGATCAGATACGCAGTATTTT | CSASGPMTGSDTQYF
TRBJ2-7 | TRBV5-1 | . | . | TGCGCCAGCAGCTTGGGCAGAATTGGAACTTTCTACGAGCAGTACTTC | CASSLGRIGTFYEQYF
TRBJ1-6 | TRBV4-3 | . | . | TGCGCCAGCAGCCAAGATCCTCAGGGTAGTTCACCCCTCCACTTT | CASSQDPQGSSPLHF
TRBJ1-4 | TRBV5-1 | few | . | TGCGCCAGCAGCCAGACAGGATCTGGCGAAAAACTGTTTTTT | CASSQTGSGEKLFF
TRBJ2-1 | TRBV15 | . | . | TGTGCCACCAGCAGAGCTCAGGGCAGAAATGAGCAGTTCTTC | CATSRAQGRNEQFF
TRBJ1-1 | TRBV6-4 | . | . | TGTGCCAGCAGTGACTCGTACTGGGGATCTGAAGCTTTCTTT | CASSDSYWGSEAFF
TRBJ1-2 | TRBV19 | . | . | TGTGCCAGTAGTAGGGGGTTGGGCCTCGAATATGGCTACACCTTC | CASSRGLGLEYGYTF
TRBJ1-1 | TRBV11-2 | . | TRBD1 | TGTGCCAGCAGCTCCAGACAGGGTGGAACTGAAGCTTTCTTT | CASSSRQGGTEAFF
TRBJ2-5 | TRBV3-1/TRBV3-2 | . | TRBD2 | TGTGCCAGCAGCAAGGGACTAGCGGGCTTCGACGGAGAGACCCAGTACTTC | CASSKGLAGFDGETQYF
TRBJ2-7 | TRBV18 | . | TRBD2 | TGTGCCAGCTCAGACTGGGAGGGATACGAGCAGTACTTC | CASSDWEGYEQYF
TRBJ1-6 | TRBV7-2 | . | . | TGTGCCAGCAGCTCAGGGTATAATTCACCCCTCCACTTT | CASSSGYNSPLHF
TRBJ2-3 | TRBV7-9 | few | TRBD2 | TGTGCCAGCAGCTTAGGACTAGCCCGTACGACAGATACGCAGTATTTT | CASSLGLARTTDTQYF
TRBJ1-1 | TRBV7-9 | . | . | TGTGCCAGCAGCTTTCGTTCGCTCACTGAAGCTTTCTTT | CASSFRSLTEAFF
TRBJ2-6 | TRBV11-3 | . | . | TGTGCCAGCAGCTTTACCCCAGGGGCCAACGTCCTGACTTTC | CASSFTPGANVLTF
TRBJ1-3 | TRBV7-3 | . | TRBD1 | TGTGCCAGCAGCCCGATGGGACAGGGCCTTCGAAACACCATATATTTT | CASSPMGQGLRNTIYF
TRBJ1-2 | TRBV10-3 | . | . | TGTGCCATCAGTACGGACATGGACTATGGCTACACCTTC | CAISTDMDYGYTF
TRBJ2-5 | TRBV27 | few | TRBD2 | TGTGCCAGCAGCTGGCTGGGGGGGGAGGCCAGGGAGACCCAGTACTTC | CASSWLGGEARETQYF
TRBJ2-5 | TRBV27 | . | . | TGTGCCAGCAGTTTTAAGTACCAAGAGACCCAGTACTTC | CASSFKYQETQYF
TRBJ2-7 | TRBV11-2 | . | . | TGTGCCAGCAGCTCCTCCCCGGGCAGGGCAGTTCACTACGAGCAGTACTTC | CASSSSPGRAVHYEQYF
TRBJ1-1 | TRBV6-5 | . | . | TGTGCCAGCAGTTACGTGTGGGATACTGAAGCTTTCTTT | CASSYVWDTEAFF
TRBJ2-1 | TRBV5-1 | . | TRBD2 | TGCGCCAGCAGCTGGGGCGGGGGGAGTGAGCAGTTCTTC | CASSWGGGSEQFF
TRBJ2-3 | TRBV4-2 | . | TRBD2 | TGTGCCAGCAGCCAAGGTAGCGGGGAAACAGATACGCAGTATTTT | CASSQGSGETDTQYF
TRBJ2-3 | TRBV18 | . | TRBD1 | TGTGCCAGCTCACCACTAGGGCAGGGGGGCACAGATACGCAGTATTTT | CASSPLGQGGTDTQYF
TRBJ2-2 | TRBV7-2 | . | . | TGTGCCAGCAGCTTAGCGGGGCCGAGGGGCGGGGAGCTGTTTTTT | CASSLAGPRGGELFF
TRBJ2-7 | TRBV4-2 | once | . | TGTGCCAGCAGCCAAGATTCTATGGGGGTTGGGTACGAGCAGTACTTC | CASSQDSMGVGYEQYF
TRBJ2-3 | TRBV25-1 | . | TRBD2 | TGTGCCAGCGGGACTAGCGGGGGGGCAACAGATACGCAGTATTTT | CASGTSGGATDTQYF